This TCR beta chain derives from a study of blood T cells in healthy people across ages. With a J-beta primer mix and a sample-barcoded 5' primer, a second PCR ran about 6 to 11 cycles. TCRdb re-called the 5' RACE reads through MiXCR, storing one row per CDR3 protein. The repertoire holds over a million distinct CDR3 sequences, with more than 40% as singletons. The CDR3 has 12 amino acids. Trimming stripped 5 bases from V and 5 bases from J, with 10 bases between. Germline-derived CDR1 and CDR2 are DFQATT and SNEGSKA (reference sequence). This clonotype was seen a handful of times. Antigen unknown. Study-wide results and limits: Bulk PBMC profiling left naive and antigen-experienced comparisons inconclusive.

This rearrangement joins TRBV20-1 to TRBJ2-1, with D perhaps TRBD2 (6 bases). This TCR came from a woman aged 60 to 75 in good health. Sequencing was carried out using blood. The CDR3 DNA reads TGCAGTGCTCAGGAGGGGCACAATGAGCAGTTCTTC. Protein: CSAQEGHNEQFF.